This TCR beta chain comes out of a study of cytomegalovirus exposure and HLA in healthy donors. PCR was performed using 60 Vbeta and 13 Jbeta primers. Sequencing was performed with immunoSEQ multiplex PCR; in TCRdb, only in-frame clones are kept and a portion is missing. The sample has 200,000 to 250,000 clones, roughly 84% seen once. This CDR3 is 19 amino acids long. The V segment lost 4 bases and the J segment 7 bases; nucleotides outside the gene matches: 21. Germline V gene lookup returns CDR1 SEHNR and CDR2 FQNEAQ (reference sequence). Material for sequencing was PBMCs. The chain is built from TRBV7-9 and TRBJ2-1; 8 nucleotides align to TRBD2. This sequence was found in a human donor in good health. The CDR3 loop reads CASSSPQLGRSGSRNEQFF. CDR3 in DNA: TGTGCCAGCAGCTCCCCCCAATTAGGTCGGAGCGGGAGTAGGAATGAGCAGTTCTTC.